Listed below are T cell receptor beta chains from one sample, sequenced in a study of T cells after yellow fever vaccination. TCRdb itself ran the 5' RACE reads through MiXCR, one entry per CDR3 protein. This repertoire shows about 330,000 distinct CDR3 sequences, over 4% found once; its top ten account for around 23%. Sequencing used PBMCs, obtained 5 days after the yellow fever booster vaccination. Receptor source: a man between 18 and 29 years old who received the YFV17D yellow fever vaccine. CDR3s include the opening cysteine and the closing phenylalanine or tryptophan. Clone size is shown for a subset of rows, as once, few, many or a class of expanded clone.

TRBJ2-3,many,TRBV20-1,CSARPGLGTDTQYF
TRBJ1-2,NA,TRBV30,CAWSGDERGYTF
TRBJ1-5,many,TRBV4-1,CASATTGVTNQPQHF
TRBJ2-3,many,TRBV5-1,CASSTQTSGGDTQYF
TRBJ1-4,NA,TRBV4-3,CASSQDRQATNEKLFF
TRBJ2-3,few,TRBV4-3,CASSPRGRSTDTQYF
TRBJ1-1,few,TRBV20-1,CSARDQGSPNTEAFF
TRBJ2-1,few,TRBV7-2,CASSSRIDSEQFF
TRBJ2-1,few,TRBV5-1,CASSSAGGSYNEQFF
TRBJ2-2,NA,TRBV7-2,CASSFYRGGTGELFF
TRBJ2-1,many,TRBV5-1,CASRLLAGLNEQFF
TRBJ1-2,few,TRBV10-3,CAISPAGDGYTF
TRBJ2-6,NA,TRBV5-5,CASSPLPGSSGANVLTF
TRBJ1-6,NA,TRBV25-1,CASSGWESSYNSPLHF
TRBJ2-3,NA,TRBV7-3,CASSLGASGVGSDTQYF
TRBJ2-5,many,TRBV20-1,CSARARWETQYF
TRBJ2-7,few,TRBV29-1,CSVEQGDREDGEQYF
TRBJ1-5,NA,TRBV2,CASSVTGGRQPQHF
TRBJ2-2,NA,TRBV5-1,CASSAEARELFF
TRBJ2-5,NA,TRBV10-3,CAISQGGPSETQYF
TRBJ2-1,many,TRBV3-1,CASSRTSANEQFF
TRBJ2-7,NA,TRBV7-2,CASRYHRASYEQYF
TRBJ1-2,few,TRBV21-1,CASSNPWNRRSYGYTF
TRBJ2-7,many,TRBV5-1,CASSLDRGISYEQYF
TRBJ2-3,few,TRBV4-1,CASSQALGDTQYF
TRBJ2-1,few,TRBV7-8,CASSLGTSGGNEQFF
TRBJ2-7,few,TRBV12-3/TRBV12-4,CASRQGRSEQYF
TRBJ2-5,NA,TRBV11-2,CASSFPGLGTQYF
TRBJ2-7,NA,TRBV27,CASSYSGGLYYEQYF
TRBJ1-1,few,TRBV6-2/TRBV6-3,CASRTRNRVGTEAFF
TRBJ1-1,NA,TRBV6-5,CASARNTEAFF
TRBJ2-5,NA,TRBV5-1,CASSQHDPAETQYF
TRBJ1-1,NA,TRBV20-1,CSARQRDLAEAFF
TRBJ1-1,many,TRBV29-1,CSATEQNTEAFF
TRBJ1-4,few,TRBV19,CASSPDRGAEKLFF
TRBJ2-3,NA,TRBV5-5,CASSLAQLLDTQYF
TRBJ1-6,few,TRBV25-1,CASSALSGGWNSPLHF
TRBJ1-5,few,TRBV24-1,CATSVGRGVNQPQHF
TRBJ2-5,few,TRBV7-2,CASSLRQGVIRETQYF
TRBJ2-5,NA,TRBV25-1,CASSGPTGQETQYF
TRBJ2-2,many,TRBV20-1,CSAQGSNTGELFF
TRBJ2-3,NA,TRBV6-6,CASSTQTSGGFLSTDTQYF
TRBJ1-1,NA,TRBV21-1,CASSKEVTDKGTEAFF
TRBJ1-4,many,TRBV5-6,CASKKGPINEKLFF
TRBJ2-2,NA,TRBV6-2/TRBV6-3,CASSYTGQGSTGELIF
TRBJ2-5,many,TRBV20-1,CSARDSGGNQETQYF
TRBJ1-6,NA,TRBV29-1,CSVATSSYSPLHF
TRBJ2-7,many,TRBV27,CATHRLAGGRTYEQYF
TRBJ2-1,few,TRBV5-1,CASSPPLAGPNNEQFF
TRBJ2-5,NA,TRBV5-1,CASSGTSGGEETQYF
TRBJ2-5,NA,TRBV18,CASSPLSGAEETQYF
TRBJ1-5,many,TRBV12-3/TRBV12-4,CASSQNRAHEPQHF
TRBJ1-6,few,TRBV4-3,CASSQEPGQNSPLHF
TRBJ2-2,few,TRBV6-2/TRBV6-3,CASSYRDRATGELFF
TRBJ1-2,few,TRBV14,CASSPLDPTYGYTF